The text below deals with one T cell receptor (beta chain). The data belong to a study of cytomegalovirus exposure and HLA in healthy donors. Germline V gene data show CDR1 as SGHRS and CDR2 as YFSETQ. The CDR3 spans 13 residues. V was pared by 5 bases and J by 6 bases, with 4 bases of the junction left unmatched. The PCR ran on 60 Vbeta and 13 Jbeta primers. Assay used: immunoSEQ multiplex PCR; TCRdb lists only in-frame clones, some missing. The data contain tens of thousands of clones, around 68% of them singletons. The specimen sequenced was PBMCs. The TCR originated in a woman younger than 45 in good health and CMV-seronegative. V and J are TRBV5-1 and TRBJ1-2; 10 positions match TRBD1. The DNA of the CDR3 is TGCGCCAGCAGGGCCGGACAGGGGGATGGCTACACCTTC. This encodes CASRAGQGDGYTF.